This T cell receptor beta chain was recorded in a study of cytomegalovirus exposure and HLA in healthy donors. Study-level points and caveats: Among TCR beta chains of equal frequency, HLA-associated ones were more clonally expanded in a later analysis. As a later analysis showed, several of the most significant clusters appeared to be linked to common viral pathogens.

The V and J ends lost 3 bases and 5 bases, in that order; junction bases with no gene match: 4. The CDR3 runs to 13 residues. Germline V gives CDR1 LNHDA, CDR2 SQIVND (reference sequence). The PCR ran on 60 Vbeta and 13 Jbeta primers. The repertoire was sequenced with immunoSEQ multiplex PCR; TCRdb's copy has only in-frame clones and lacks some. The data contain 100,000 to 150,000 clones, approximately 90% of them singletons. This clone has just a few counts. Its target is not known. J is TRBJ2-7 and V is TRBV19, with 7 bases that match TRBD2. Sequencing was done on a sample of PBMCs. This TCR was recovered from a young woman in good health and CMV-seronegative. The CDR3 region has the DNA TGTGCCAGTAGTATCGAGGGAGGGCACGAGCAGTACTTC. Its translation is CASSIEGGHEQYF.